The next 30 T cell receptor beta chains were all read from a single sample in a study of blood T cells in healthy people across ages. A sample-barcoded 5' primer and a J-beta primer mix were used in a second PCR of about 7 to 12 cycles. MiXCR, run by TCRdb on the 5' RACE reads, gives a single entry per CDR3 protein. The sample carries around 1,000,000 distinct CDR3 sequences, about 23% recorded once. The same sample was also studied in work on T cells of mothers and their children.

The sequencing input was blood. All receptors come from a girl aged 2 to 10 in good health.

The chain employs TRBV4-1 and TRBJ2-1; a possible D gene is TRBD1 (6 bases). The length of the CDR3 is 14 residues. Trimming shortened V by 0 bases and J by 4 bases, and 7 bases separated the two germline ends. Germline values: CDR1 MGHRA, CDR2 YSYEKL. The CDR3 nucleotides are TGCGCCAGCAGCCAAGAGGGGGCTTACAATGAGCAGTTCTTC. Protein product: CASSQEGAYNEQFF.

The chain links TRBV20-1 to TRBJ1-2; D unresolved. Trimming removed 3 bases at V and 2 bases at J, with 10 bases between. The CDR3 consists of 13 residues. Germline CDR1 reads DFQATT; CDR2 reads SNEGSKA (reference sequence). CDR3 region: CSASIQSNYGYTF. The CDR3 DNA is TGCAGTGCTAGCATACAGTCGAACTATGGCTACACCTTC.

This clonotype was detected only a few times. The chain joins TRBV5-1 to TRBJ1-1; maybe TRBD1 (6 bases). This CDR3 region has 12 residues. The ends were cut back, 0 bases at V and 10 bases at J, with 10 bases in the middle. The germline CDR1 and CDR2 sequences are SGHRS and YFSETQ. The CDR3 region is CASSLDRERAFF. Written as DNA, the CDR3 is TGCGCCAGCAGCTTGGACAGGGAGCGAGCTTTCTTT.

J is TRBJ2-1 and V is TRBV7-3; D is unclear. The ends were cut back, 4 bases at V and 9 bases at J, with 13 bases in the middle. In germline, CDR1 is SGHTA, CDR2 FQGTGA. This CDR3 has 13 amino acids. The CDR3 loop is CASSSKRLVEQFF. CDR3 nucleotide sequence: TGTGCCAGCAGCTCCAAGCGCCTAGTTGAGCAGTTCTTC.

This clonotype has more than one count but fewer than ten. This rearrangement joins TRBV5-1 to TRBJ2-5, with D perhaps assigned TRBD1 or TRBD2 (5 bases each). The J call is doubtful: the DNA matches TRBJ2-1 better. The CDR3 length is 14 residues. CDR1 is SGHRS and CDR2 is YFSETQ in the germline V gene. The CDR3, as DNA: TGCGCCAGCAGAAACCGGGACCTCGTAAATGAGCAGTTCTTC. Translation: CASRNRDLVNEQFF.

V and J are TRBV28 and TRBJ1-4; 9 nucleotides agree with TRBD1. Losses at the gene ends were 6 bases for V and 7 bases for J; bases not matched to a gene: 9. CDR3 length: 15 amino acids. Looked up from germline, CDR1 is MDHEN and CDR2 is SYDVKM. The CDR3 loop reads CASRTSTGGIEKLFF. DNA of the CDR3: TGTGCCAGCAGAACTTCGACAGGGGGTATTGAAAAACTGTTTTTT.

V usage is TRBV5-1 and J usage is TRBJ2-5; D is unclear. This CDR3 has 15 amino acids. From germline, CDR1 is SGHRS and CDR2 YFSETQ. V was clipped by 1 base and J by 4 bases, with 14 bases between them. The DNA of the CDR3 is TGCGCCAGCAGCTTGTCCCCGGATCTCCCAGAGACCCAGTACTTC. Translating gives CASSLSPDLPETQYF.

This clonotype has only a few counts. V and J are TRBV14 and TRBJ2-7; the match to TRBD1 covers 8 bases. J was trimmed by 5 bases and V by 5 bases; bases with no gene match: 11. CDR1 and CDR2 from the germline V gene are SGHDN and FVKESK. The CDR3 loop spans 15 amino acids. CDR3 amino acids: CASSDRDRSLDEQYF. In DNA, the CDR3 is TGTGCCAGCAGCGACCGGGACAGGTCTCTAGACGAGCAGTACTTC.

The rearrangement uses TRBV20-1 and TRBJ1-1; D is unresolved. Trimming pared 1 base from V and 2 bases from J, leaving 11 bases between. The CDR3 is made up of 14 amino acids. Germline loops: CDR1 DFQATT, CDR2 SNEGSKA (reference sequence). Here the CDR3 reads CSARVSGLNTEAFF. As DNA, the CDR3 is TGCAGTGCTAGAGTTTCGGGCCTAAACACTGAAGCTTTCTTT.

There are a few counts of this clonotype. The chain carries TRBV5-5 and TRBJ1-2; possibly TRBD1 for D (5 bases). Per the germline V gene, CDR1 is SGHKS and CDR2 is YYEKEE (reference sequence). This CDR3 region has 13 residues. Trimming stripped 1 base from V and 8 bases from J, with 12 bases between. Here the CDR3 reads CASSLRDVGGYTF. CDR3 DNA sequence: TGTGCCAGCAGCTTGAGGGACGTGGGGGGCTACACCTTC.

The DNA for the CDR3 is TGCGCCAGCAGCTTGAGAATGGCGGCCCCGGGTGAAAAACTGTTTTTT. It specifies CASSLRMAAPGEKLFF. The V call is TRBV5-1, the J call TRBJ1-4, with D uncertain. Per the germline V gene, CDR1 is SGHRS and CDR2 is YFSETQ. The CDR3 is 16 residues long. Trimming pared 1 base from V and 7 bases from J, leaving 17 bases between.

The V gene is TRBV5-1, the J gene TRBJ1-4; D gene uncertain. V shed 1 base and J shed 6 bases, with 10 bases lying between them. This CDR3 has 14 amino acids. Germline V gene lookup returns CDR1 SGHRS and CDR2 YFSETQ. CDR3 sequence (DNA): TGCGCCAGCAGCTTGTGGGGTCAGGATGAAAAACTGTTTTTT. Its translation is CASSLWGQDEKLFF.

This clonotype was observed a few times. The rearrangement joins TRBV6-5 to TRBJ1-1, with 8 bases lining up with TRBD1. From germline, CDR1 is MNHEY and CDR2 SVGAGI. Unmatched junction bases numbered 4, after V lost 2 bases and J lost 5 bases. There are 14 residues in the CDR3. The CDR3 region has the DNA TGTGCCAGCAGTTACGGGACAGGAGATACTGAAGCTTTCTTT. As protein: CASSYGTGDTEAFF.

This clonotype was observed a few times. This chain joins TRBV7-6 and TRBJ2-4; tentatively, D is TRBD1 or TRBD2 (6 bases each). Germline CDR1 SGHVS, CDR2 FNYEAQ. The CDR3 runs 15 residues. The ends were cut back, 6 bases at V and 3 bases at J, with 15 bases in the middle. In nucleotides, the CDR3 is TGTGCCAGCAGTGTCGGGGGCGGTGGCAAAAACATTCAGTACTTC. Translated: CASSVGGGGKNIQYF.

The sample holds a few counts of this clonotype. One base away lies a much larger clone, so this may be a sequencing read error. The chain carries TRBV4-1 and TRBJ2-5; the D gene could be TRBD1 or TRBD2 (5 bases each). The DNA end is more similar to TRBJ2-7, so the J call may be wrong. The CDR3 covers 16 residues. Germline CDR1 and CDR2: MGHRA and YSYEKL. DNA for the CDR3: TGCGCCGGCAGCCAAGATCCGAACGGGGCAGGGCACGAGCAGTACTTC. Translating it yields CAGSQDPNGAGHEQYF.

Turning to this clonotype: The junction does not match germline at one end; this may be a read error. The chain couples TRBV7-9 to TRBJ2-3; D is ambiguous. The CDR3 consists of 16 residues. The V gene's germline CDR1 is SEHNR and CDR2 FQNEAQ (reference sequence). Here the CDR3 reads CASSLAVTPDTDRQYF. The CDR3 nucleotides are TGTGCCAGCAGCTTAGCGGTAACACCCGACACAGATAGGCAGTATTTT.

The chain uses TRBV2 and TRBJ2-5; 8 bases line up with TRBD2. The assigned J gene may be wrong: the sequence end matches TRBJ2-7 better. Germline V gene sequence: CDR1 SNHLY, CDR2 FYNNEI. CDR3 length: 17 residues. The CDR3 bases are TGTGCCAGCAGTGAAAACGATGCGGGAGGAGGAACCTACGAGCAGTACTTC. Encoded protein: CASSENDAGGGTYEQYF.

V usage is TRBV6-2 or TRBV6-3 and J usage is TRBJ2-7; D gene unclear. Germline V gene data show CDR1 as MNHEY and CDR2 as SVGEGT. V lost 2 bases and J lost 3, with 14 bases in between. There are 15 residues in the CDR3. The CDR3 spells CASSYGQAELYEQYF. Written as DNA, the CDR3 is TGTGCCAGCAGTTACGGCCAGGCGGAACTCTACGAGCAGTACTTC.

This clonotype has just a few counts. The chain recombines TRBV20-1 with TRBJ2-5; D uncertain. The CDR3 runs to 12 residues. Germline V gene sequence: CDR1 DFQATT, CDR2 SNEGSKA (reference sequence). The V end lost 7 bases, the J end lost 6 bases, and 15 bases lay between the germline ends. CDR3 sequence reads: CSGPDRPKTQYF. CDR3 sequence (DNA): TGCAGTGGCCCAGATAGGCCAAAGACCCAGTACTTC.

This sequence joins TRBV19 and TRBJ1-5; no definite D call. Germline CDR1 reads LNHDA; CDR2 reads SQIVND (reference sequence). There are 13 residues in the CDR3. The V end was cut by 3 bases, the J end by 7 bases, with 10 bases between. CDR3 DNA: TGTGCCAGTAGTATGACGGAAAGACAGCCCCAGCATTTT. Amino acids: CASSMTERQPQHF.

This chain links TRBV9 with TRBJ1-1; a weak D match, TRBD1 (5 bases). Trimming pared 2 bases from V and 5 bases from J, leaving 16 bases between. The CDR3 runs 15 residues. Germline V lookup: CDR1 SGDLS, CDR2 YYNGEE. The DNA of the CDR3 is TGTGCCAGCAGCGTTTCCTCCGGGGGGGGTACTGAAGCTTTCTTT. It encodes CASSVSSGGGTEAFF.

This clonotype was recorded a few times. The CDR3 region is CAIRGLLNTEAFF. In nucleotides, the CDR3 is TGTGCCATCAGGGGACTGCTGAACACTGAAGCTTTCTTT. The V call is TRBV10-3, the J call TRBJ1-1, with D possibly TRBD1 on 5 matching bases. This CDR3 region has 13 residues. V was trimmed by 6 bases and J by 0 bases, leaving 8 bases between them. Germline values: CDR1 ENHRY, CDR2 SYGVKD.

For the CDR3, the DNA is TGCGCCAGCACTCCAGGGGCGGTCACCGGGGAGCTGTTTTTT. Translation: CASTPGAVTGELFF. The chain combines TRBV5-1 with TRBJ2-2; maybe TRBD1 (6 bases). CDR1 SGHRS and CDR2 YFSETQ come from the germline V gene. The CDR3 has 14 residues. Trimming removed 6 bases from V and 4 bases from J, with 13 bases in between.

The chain couples TRBV28 to TRBJ1-6; D may be TRBD1 (6 bases). The germline V gene has CDR1 MDHEN and CDR2 SYDVKM. V lost 2 bases and J 10 bases, leaving 15 bases between the germline ends. This CDR3 contains 15 residues. CDR3 region: CASSLPSQGGSPLHF. The CDR3, as DNA: TGTGCCAGCAGTTTACCTTCACAGGGAGGCTCACCCCTCCACTTT.

Comment on this clonotype: A junction end diverges from the germline sequence, so it may reflect a read error. The chain carries TRBV5-6 and TRBJ1-1; the match to TRBD1 covers 7 bases. The CDR3 sequence is 14 residues long. Germline assignment: CDR1 SGHDT and CDR2 YYEEEE. CDR3 amino acids: CASGLDRSNTEAFF. The CDR3 DNA is TGTGCCAGCGGCTTGGACAGGAGCAACACTGAAGCCTTCTTT.

This chain uses TRBV6-2 or TRBV6-3 with TRBJ1-1; D may be TRBD1 (5 bases). V was shortened by 8 bases and J by 2 bases, with 18 bases between the two germline ends. Germline V gene data show CDR1 as MNHEY and CDR2 as SVGEGT. There are 15 residues in the CDR3. This CDR3 is CASGTEGWRNTEAFF. CDR3 DNA: TGTGCCAGCGGGACCGAGGGTTGGCGCAACACTGAAGCTTTCTTT.

The chain couples TRBV6-1 to TRBJ2-3; D possibly corresponds to TRBD2 (5 bases). This CDR3 is 17 amino acids long. V was trimmed by 5 bases and J by 0 bases, leaving 18 bases between them. The germline V gene has CDR1 MNHNS and CDR2 SASEGT. CDR3 protein: CASSTPWSLASTDTQYF. In DNA form, the CDR3 reads TGTGCCAGCAGTACCCCGTGGAGCCTAGCCAGCACAGATACGCAGTATTTT.

A few counts support this clonotype. This sequence joins TRBV6-6 and TRBJ2-2; 7 nucleotides match TRBD2. The CDR3 runs 16 residues. CDR1 is MNHNY, CDR2 SVGAGI, per germline (reference sequence). J gave up 3 bases and V 2 bases, and 6 bases lay outside the gene matches. CDR3 nucleotide sequence: TGTGCCAGCAGTTACGCGCGACTAGCAGACACCGGGGAGCTGTTTTTT. This encodes CASSYARLADTGELFF.

The table lists this clonotype with a few counts. V and J are TRBV7-3 and TRBJ1-1, with D uncertain. V dropped 5 bases and J dropped 1 base, with 14 bases sitting between them. CDR1 SGHTA and CDR2 FQGTGA come from the germline V gene. The CDR3 length is 15 residues. CDR3 in amino acids: CASSPPGAGNTEAFF. The CDR3 DNA follows: TGTGCCAGCAGCCCCCCGGGCGCCGGGAACACTGAAGCTTTCTTT.

This clonotype was seen a few times. The chain joins TRBV29-1 to TRBJ1-1; 7 bases line up with TRBD1. J lost 0 bases, V lost 3 bases, and 4 bases had no gene match. There are 14 residues in the CDR3. Germline-derived CDR1 and CDR2 are SQVTM and ANQGSEA. The CDR3 sequence is CSVEQGGLNTEAFF. The CDR3 bases are TGCAGCGTTGAGCAGGGGGGCCTGAACACTGAAGCTTTCTTT.